Described below is a single T cell receptor beta chain sequence and its context. The antigen it binds to is not known. Per-base qualities were not stored, and no clone one base away is much larger. To sequence the TCRbeta CDR3 region, genomic DNA was isolated from the sorted cells. TCRbeta CDR3 regions were sequenced using the immunoSEQ Assay. The table comes from immuneACCESS by way of TCRdb, which keeps in-frame sequences with V and J called. Part of the clones is missing from these tables; in studies checked, under half for an unresolved V gene and the rest for unknown reasons. For this sample the table gives approximately 45,000 clones, of which about 88% were detected only once. The ten largest make up approximately 52% of the sample. This specimen comes from a study of OX40 agonist ivuxolimab in advanced cancers. Study-wide context: Ivuxolimab, which targeted the costimulatory receptor OX40 (CD134), was an agonistic, fully human IgG2 monoclonal antibody. Intravenous ivuxolimab was administered to patients every 2 weeks at six dose levels: 0.01, 0.1, 0.3, 1.5, 3 and 10 mg/kg. Among the 50 to 55 dose-escalation patients, 19 had hepatocellular carcinoma, roughly 15 melanoma, 9 renal cell carcinoma and 9 head and neck cancer. A male proportion of around 80% and a mean age of around 60 years, ranging from about 23 to 90, were recorded for the dose-escalation cohort. Patients were allowed to have had prior anti-PD-1, anti-PD-L1 or anti-CTLA-4 therapy, and 30% to 50% of the dose-escalation patients had previously received checkpoint inhibitors. Partial responses occurred in three dose-escalation patients, of whom one had hepatocellular carcinoma and two had cutaneous melanoma. The purpose of peripheral TCRbeta sequencing was to test whether ivuxolimab changed TCR sequence diversity and led to clonal T-cell expansion. The paper covers the monotherapy dose-escalation part of the phase I ivuxolimab trial, which included N ≈ 50 patients. The paper as a whole reports these results and caveats: Low levels of normalized T-cell clonal expansion were also shown by some nonresponding patients. After ivuxolimab, CD8+ T cells had more expanded clones than CD4+ T cells on average. Partial responders in the 0.1-3.0 mg/kg groups had among the lowest normalized peripheral clonal expansion, especially among CD8+ T cells. The antigen specificity of the clonally expanded peripheral T cells was not determined. Clonal expansion of both CD4+ and CD8+ blood T cells was observed from baseline to week 6 at doses 0.1 to 3.0 mg/kg.

Patients with a history of autoimmune disease or receiving systemic immunosuppression were excluded from the trial. Peripheral blood for TCR sequencing was collected from all dose cohorts at baseline, on cycle 4 day 1, and on cycle 7 day 1. The samples were taken from a phase I, first-in-human, multicenter, open-label dose-escalation trial of ivuxolimab. Adults with locally advanced or metastatic head and neck squamous cell, hepatocellular, melanoma or renal cell carcinoma were enrolled in the trial. Before TCR sequencing, CD4+ T cells and CD8+ T cells from peripheral blood were sorted into separate populations. In the germline V gene (reference sequence), CDR1 corresponds to MNHNY and CDR2 to SVGAGI. V loses 2 bases of germline sequence and J loses 4 bases, and the interval between the two ends is 6 bases. Counted from cysteine to phenylalanine, this CDR3 has 13 amino acids. Only CDR3 DNA remains: 39 bases, in frame from the first base.

The sample was CD4+ or CD8+ T cells sorted from blood, taken in a trial of the OX40 agonist ivuxolimab. The chain was built from TRBV6-6 and TRBJ2-1; the D call could be TRBD1 or TRBD2, with each sharing 5 bases. The receptor comes from an adult with an advanced solid tumor such as melanoma, head and neck, liver or kidney cancer. The nucleotides are TGTGCCAGCAGTTACGGGGGTTACAATGAGCAGTTCTTC. Translated, this gives CASSYGGYNEQFF.